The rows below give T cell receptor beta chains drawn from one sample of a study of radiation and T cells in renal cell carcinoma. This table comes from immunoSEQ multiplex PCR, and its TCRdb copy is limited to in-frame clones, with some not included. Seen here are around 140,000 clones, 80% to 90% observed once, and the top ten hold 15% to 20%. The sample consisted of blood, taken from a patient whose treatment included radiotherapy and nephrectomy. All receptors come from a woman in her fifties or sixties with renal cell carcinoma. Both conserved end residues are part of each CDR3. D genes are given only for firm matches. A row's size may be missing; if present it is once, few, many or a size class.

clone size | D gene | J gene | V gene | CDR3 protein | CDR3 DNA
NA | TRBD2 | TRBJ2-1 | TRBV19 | CASTIAGGSYNEQFF | TGTGCCAGTACCATAGCGGGAGGATCCTACAATGAGCAGTTCTTC
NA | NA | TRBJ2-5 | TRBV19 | CASRPGHRQETQYF | TGTGCCAGTAGACCGGGACACCGACAAGAGACCCAGTACTTC
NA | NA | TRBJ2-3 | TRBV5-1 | CASSLAGPSTDTQYF | TGCGCCAGCAGCTTGGCGGGACCTAGCACAGATACGCAGTATTTT
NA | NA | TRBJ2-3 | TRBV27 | CASSGTGTRTDTQYF | TGTGCCAGCAGTGGAACCGGGACCCGAACGGATACGCAGTATTTT
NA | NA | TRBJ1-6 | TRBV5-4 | CASSWAARRDPIHF | TGTGCCAGCAGCTGGGCCGCCCGAAGGGACCCTATCCACTTT
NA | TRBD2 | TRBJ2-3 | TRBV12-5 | CASGFGGLGLTGDTQYF | TGTGCTAGTGGTTTTGGTGGCCTGGGACTAACAGGAGATACGCAGTATTTT
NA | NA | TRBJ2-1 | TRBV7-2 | CASSLSTASNEQFF | TGTGCCAGCAGCTTAAGTACTGCCAGTAATGAGCAGTTCTTC
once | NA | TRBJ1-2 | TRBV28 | CASSLRWLSGYTF | TGTGCCAGCAGCCTACGGTGGTTGAGTGGCTACACCTTC
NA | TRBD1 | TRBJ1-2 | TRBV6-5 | CASRRDSSANYGYTF | TGTGCCAGCAGGCGGGACAGCTCAGCTAACTATGGCTACACCTTC
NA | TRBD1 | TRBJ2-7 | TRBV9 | CASSKTAGTGSYEQYF | TGTGCCAGCAGCAAAACCGCCGGGACAGGGTCCTACGAGCAGTACTTC
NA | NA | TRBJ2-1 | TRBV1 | CTSSQSKINEQFF | TGCACCAGCAGCCAATCGAAGATCAATGAGCAGTTCTTC
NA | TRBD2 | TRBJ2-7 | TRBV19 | CASSMTSGRVAEQYF | TGTGCCAGTAGTATGACTAGCGGGAGGGTTGCCGAGCAGTACTTC
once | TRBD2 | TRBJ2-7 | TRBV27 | CASRLAPTAGAYEQYF | TGTGCCAGCAGGCTTGCCCCCACAGCGGGGGCCTACGAGCAGTACTTC